This TCR beta chain was identified in a study of PD-L1 blockade in urothelial cancer. Study as a whole: The patients had undergone anywhere from 0 to 3 prior chemotherapy regimens. Blood was tested 3 weeks (second dose) and 6 weeks into treatment.

Generated by immunoSEQ multiplex PCR, the TCRdb table keeps only in-frame clones and is missing some. Among some 52,000 clones, around 74% were seen once, and the ten largest hold approximately 3.7%. Time point defined: pretreatment peripheral blood. The V segment lost 4 bases and the J segment 0 bases; nucleotides outside the gene matches: 7. CDR1 is SGHRS, CDR2 YFSETQ, per germline. CDR3 length: 16 residues. J is TRBJ1-2 and V is TRBV5-1; 9 bases map to TRBD1. This receptor was identified in a man aged 70-80 years with urothelial cancer. The input for sequencing was PBMCs, taken around atezolizumab (anti-PD-L1) treatment. CDR3 residues: CASSPGTGLTNYGYTF. In nucleotides, the CDR3 is TGCGCCAGCAGCCCAGGGACAGGGCTTACTAACTATGGCTACACCTTC.